Listed here are 2 T cell receptor beta chains from one sample, sequenced in a study of blood T cell repertoires in COVID-19. Method: immunoSEQ multiplex PCR; TCRdb's copy keeps in-frame clones and lacks some. The table records over 90,000 clones, more than 75% of them present only once. Sequenced sample: peripheral blood. The receptors were gathered from a man between 50 and 59 years old with active or convalescent COVID-19.

The chain recombines TRBV15 with TRBJ2-7; 7 bases are a match to TRBD1. The CDR3 totals 16 residues. V lost 0 bases and J lost 1; bases outside the gene matches: 6. Germline V gene lookup returns CDR1 LNHNV and CDR2 YYDKDF (reference sequence). The CDR3 spells CATSREGQLGSYEQYF. CDR3 DNA: TGTGCCACCAGCAGAGAGGGACAGCTTGGGTCCTACGAGCAGTACTTC. The whole variable domain, remainder taken from reference TRBV15 and TRBJ2-7, is DAMVIQNPRYQVTQFGKPVTLSCSQTLNHNVMYWYQQKSSQAPKLLFHYYDKDFNNEADTPDNFQSRRPNTSFCFLDIRSPGLGDTAMYLCATSREGQLGSYEQYFGPGTRLTVT.

This chain's CDR3 is CASSKAGGRKLFF. DNA for the CDR3: TGTGCCAGCAGCAAAGCGGGGGGGCGAAAACTGTTTTTT. The V gene is TRBV21-1, the J gene TRBJ1-4. TRBV21-1 is shown as a pseudogene. The CDR3 has 13 residues.